This entry lists 9 T cell receptor beta chains sequenced from one sample in a study of identical twins. TCRdb used MiXCR to reprocess the 5' RACE reads, holding one entry per CDR3 protein. Among roughly 240,000 distinct CDR3 sequences listed, 7.5% were seen once. These same records also appear under a second study, on yellow fever vaccine responses in identical twins.

The sample comprised CD8+ T cells sorted from blood. The source is a woman aged 18-29 years in good health.

This clonotype was seen many times. The rearrangement joins TRBV7-9 to TRBJ2-1, with 9 positions matching TRBD2. This CDR3 has 16 amino acids. V was pared by 5 bases and J by 0 bases, with 5 bases of the junction left unmatched. Germline CDR1 is SEHNR and CDR2 is FQNEAQ (reference sequence). CDR3 residues: CASSGHSGSSYNEQFF. CDR3 nucleotide sequence: TGTGCCAGCAGCGGCCATAGCGGGAGCTCCTACAATGAGCAGTTCTTC.

The CDR3 nucleotides are TGTGCCAGCAGTTCACAGGAACACCGGGACAGGGGGCTCCGGTGGGGCAATGAGCAGTTCTTC. Its translation is CASSSQEHRDRGLRWGNEQFF. V gene TRBV28 combines with J gene TRBJ2-1; 12 bases match TRBD1. V lost 4 bases to trimming and J lost 6 bases; unmatched junction nucleotides: 22. CDR1 and CDR2 from the germline V gene are MDHEN and SYDVKM. The CDR3 sequence is 21 residues long.

This clonotype showed up just a few times. The chain combines TRBV28 with TRBJ1-3; 11 bases map to TRBD1. Germline CDR1 is MDHEN and CDR2 is SYDVKM. The CDR3 loop spans 16 amino acids. With 5 bases clipped from V and 2 bases from J, the junction kept 5 bases outside the gene matches. The CDR3 DNA reads TGTGCCAGCAGTCCTCCGGGACAGGGGGCTGGAAACACCATATATTTT. It encodes CASSPPGQGAGNTIYF.

This clonotype was observed many times. The CDR3 loop is CASGPSGNTGELFF. CDR3 DNA: TGTGCTAGTGGTCCCTCGGGGAACACCGGGGAGCTGTTTTTT. This chain connects TRBV12-5 to TRBJ2-2; D remains unclear. There are 14 residues in the CDR3. V lost 5 bases to trimming and J lost 1 base, with 8 bases between them. Germline V gene lookup returns CDR1 LGHNT and CDR2 FRNRAP.

The table lists this clonotype with a few counts. V usage is TRBV10-2 and J usage is TRBJ2-7, with 9 nucleotides matching TRBD1. Germline lookup yields CDR1 WSHSY and CDR2 SAAADI. This CDR3 comprises 15 residues. V was pared by 3 bases and J by 0 bases, with 3 bases of the junction left unmatched. CDR3 bases: TGCGCCAGCAGTGACACAGGGGGCCTCTCCTACGAGCAGTACTTC. It codes for CASSDTGGLSYEQYF.

The chain links TRBV11-2 to TRBJ2-1; D remains unclear. Germline V gene sequence: CDR1 SGHAT, CDR2 FQNNGV. Trimming removed 7 bases from V and 4 bases from J, with 20 bases in between. The CDR3 length is 16 residues. The CDR3 loop is CASTQWATTSYNEQFF. The CDR3 DNA reads TGTGCCAGCACCCAGTGGGCGACGACCTCATACAATGAGCAGTTCTTC.

This clonotype occurred a few times. V usage is TRBV21-1 and J usage is TRBJ2-1; TRBD2 is taken as the D call from the table, unchecked against the DNA. TRBV21-1 is deemed a pseudogene. The CDR3 has 16 amino acids. The CDR3 nucleotides read TGTGCCAGCAGGTGTCAGGGACTCAGCTCCTACAATGAGCAGTTCTTC. Translating gives CASRCQGLSSYNEQFF.

The V call is TRBV11-3, the J call TRBJ2-1; D gene uncertain. The CDR3 totals 16 residues. Germline values: CDR1 SGHNT, CDR2 YENEEA. V lost 5 bases and J 5 bases, leaving 19 bases between the germline ends. The CDR3 coding sequence is TGTGCCAGCAGCCCCCTCTACCCCTCGCCCCACAATGAGCAGTTCTTC. It yields the protein CASSPLYPSPHNEQFF.

This clonotype was counted a few times. This chain links TRBV27 with TRBJ2-1, with D perhaps matching TRBD2 (5 bases). Between the trimmed V and J ends, which lost 5 bases and 3 bases, there was a span of 20 bases. The CDR3 sequence is 17 residues long. The germline V gene has CDR1 MNHEY and CDR2 SMNVEV (reference sequence). The CDR3 DNA follows: TGTGCCAGCAGTCCGGTACCGGGATCCTCGAACTACAATGAGCAGTTCTTC. Protein product: CASSPVPGSSNYNEQFF.